The next 9 T cell receptor beta chains were all read from a single sample in a study of human T cells and chemical hapten exposure. TCRdb passed the RACE reads through MiXCR, listing each CDR3 protein once. Here the sample spans 100,000 to 150,000 distinct CDR3 sequences, roughly 9.5% being singletons. Regarding time point: healthy volunteer bleed at 2 weeks. The authors' total RNA extraction used unfractionated whole blood. The sequenced material came from whole blood. The receptors derive from a male donor in good health. Some clones in this sample may be carry-over from other donors' samples.

Concerning this clonotype: Just one base apart from a much larger clone, this may be a read error. V gene TRBV18 combines with J gene TRBJ2-5, with TRBD1 identical over 11 bases. CDR1 is KGHSH and CDR2 is LQKENI in the germline V gene. This CDR3 is built from 16 residues. The CDR3 DNA sequence: TGTACCAGCTCACTGCGGACAGGGGGCTTTATGGAGACCCAGTACTTC. Residues: CTSSLRTGGFMETQYF.

The chain combines TRBV15 with TRBJ2-5; D uncertain. The CDR3 is made up of 13 amino acids. Looked up from germline, CDR1 is LNHNV and CDR2 is YYDKDF (reference sequence). V lost 1 base and J lost 1, with 4 bases in between. CDR3 sequence reads: CATSRVSQETQYF. The CDR3 DNA reads TGTGCCACCAGCAGAGTCTCCCAAGAGACCCAGTACTTC.

This clonotype was seen a handful of times. This rearrangement joins TRBV10-3 to TRBJ2-5; TRBD1 might be the D (6 bases). This CDR3 spans 15 amino acids. CDR1 is ENHRY and CDR2 is SYGVKD in the germline V gene. V lost 0 bases to trimming and J lost 5 bases, with 13 bases between them. The DNA for the CDR3 is TGTGCCATCAGTGAGTCGACAGGACTCGGGGAGACCCAGTACTTC. Its protein is CAISESTGLGETQYF.

This clonotype was seen at least ten times. V gene TRBV29-1 combines with J gene TRBJ2-1, with D unresolved. Trimming shortened V by 4 bases and J by 2 bases, and 9 bases separated the two germline ends. Germline CDR1 reads SQVTM; CDR2 reads ANQGSEA. The CDR3 contains 13 residues. DNA of the CDR3: TGCAGCGTTGTGACATCAACCTACAATGAGCAGTTCTTC. Translated: CSVVTSTYNEQFF.

This clonotype was seen at least ten times. The chain recombines TRBV12-3 or TRBV12-4 with TRBJ1-5; 8 bases align to TRBD1. J lost 6 bases, V lost 3 bases, and 4 bases had no gene match. The CDR3 has 14 amino acids. CDR3 residues: CASSFRTGSQPQHF. The CDR3 DNA reads TGTGCCAGCAGTTTCCGGACAGGGAGTCAGCCCCAGCATTTT.

The genes are TRBV3-1 and TRBJ2-1, with a weak D call TRBD2 (6 bases). This CDR3 has 16 residues. Looked up from germline, CDR1 is LGHDT and CDR2 is YNNKEL (reference sequence). V was cut by 2 bases and J by 1 base, with 12 bases left in between. CDR3 in amino acids: CASSQRLGRSYNEQFF. CDR3 DNA sequence: TGTGCCAGCAGCCAACGCTTGGGGAGGTCCTACAATGAGCAGTTCTTC.

This clonotype was seen only a few times. The chain recombines TRBV10-3 with TRBJ2-5, with 7 bases lining up with TRBD2. Germline V gene data show CDR1 as ENHRY and CDR2 as SYGVKD. This CDR3 contains 15 residues. After removal of 0 bases from V and 3 bases from J, the junction contained 4 bases not matched to a gene. CDR3 in DNA: TGTGCCATCAGTGAGTCGGCTAGCGGCAAAGAGACCCAGTACTTC. Translation gives CAISESASGKETQYF.

The rearrangement links TRBV27 to TRBJ1-6, with 9 bases matching TRBD1. This CDR3 has 17 amino acids. Germline trimming cut 2 bases from V and 5 bases from J; bases unmatched to any gene: 7. CDR1 and CDR2 (germline): MNHEY, SMNVEV (reference sequence). In DNA form, the CDR3 reads TGTGCCAGCAGTTTAACCCGGGACAGGGTTAATAATTCACCCCTCCACTTT. Translating gives CASSLTRDRVNNSPLHF.

This clonotype occurred a few times. V and J are TRBV4-3 and TRBJ1-2, with D uncertain. Germline CDR1 reads LGHNA; CDR2 reads YSLEER. Trimming stripped 2 bases from V and 5 bases from J, with 9 bases between. The CDR3 totals 13 residues. CDR3 residues: CASSQPTGYGYTF. DNA for the CDR3: TGCGCCAGCAGCCAACCCACGGGGTATGGCTACACCTTC.